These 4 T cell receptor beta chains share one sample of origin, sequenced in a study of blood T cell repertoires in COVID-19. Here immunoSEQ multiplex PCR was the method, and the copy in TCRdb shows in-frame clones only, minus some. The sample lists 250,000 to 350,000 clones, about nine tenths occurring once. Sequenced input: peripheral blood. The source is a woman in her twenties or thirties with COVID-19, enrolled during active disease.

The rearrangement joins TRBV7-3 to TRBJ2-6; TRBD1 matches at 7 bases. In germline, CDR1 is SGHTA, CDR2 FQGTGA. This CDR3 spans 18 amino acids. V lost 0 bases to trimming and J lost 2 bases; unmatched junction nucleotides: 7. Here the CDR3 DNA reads TGTGCCAGCAGCTTAACGGGGACAGTCAGAACTGGGGCCAACGTCCTGACTTTC. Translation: CASSLTGTVRTGANVLTF.

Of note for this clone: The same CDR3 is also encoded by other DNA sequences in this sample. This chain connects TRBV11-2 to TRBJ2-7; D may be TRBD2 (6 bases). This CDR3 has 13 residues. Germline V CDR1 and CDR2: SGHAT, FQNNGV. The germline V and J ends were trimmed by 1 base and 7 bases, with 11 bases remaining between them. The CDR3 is CASSLGLGGEQYF. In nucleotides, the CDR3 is TGTGCCAGCAGCTTAGGACTGGGGGGAGAGCAGTACTTC.

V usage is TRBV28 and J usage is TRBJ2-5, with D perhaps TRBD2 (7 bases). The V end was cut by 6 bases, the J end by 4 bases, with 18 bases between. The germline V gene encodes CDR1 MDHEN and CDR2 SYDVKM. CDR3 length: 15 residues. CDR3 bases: TGTGCCAGCAGGGGGACTAAGGGGGTCGGAGAGACCCAGTACTTC. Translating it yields CASRGTKGVGETQYF.

CDR3 sequence reads: CASSDYYLAGVLPHEQYF. The CDR3 coding sequence is TGTGCCAGCAGTGACTACTACCTCGCGGGAGTTCTTCCCCACGAGCAGTACTTC. The genes are TRBV2 and TRBJ2-7; 7 bases match TRBD2. CDR1 and CDR2 from the germline V gene are SNHLY and FYNNEI. With 3 bases clipped from V and 5 bases from J, the junction kept 19 bases outside the gene matches. The CDR3 extends over 18 amino acids.